The next 9 T cell receptor beta chains were all read from a single sample in a study of shared clonotypes between healthy human individuals. Clones were read by immunoSEQ multiplex PCR, and TCRdb kept only the in-frame ones, dropping some. The sample records roughly 410,000 clones, roughly 96% being singletons. Sequencing used memory CD8+ T cells sorted from blood. The subset is: CD45RO+ cells pooled with CCR7-negative TemRA cells. Receptor source: a man younger than 45 in good health.

The rearrangement uses TRBV5-1 and TRBJ2-3; D not certain. This CDR3 is built from 11 residues. Germline assignment: CDR1 SGHRS and CDR2 YFSETQ. V dropped 0 bases and J dropped 7 bases, with 3 bases sitting between them. CDR3 residues: CASSLENTQYF. The CDR3 DNA is TGCGCCAGCAGCTTGGAGAATACGCAGTATTTT.

The CDR3 region is CASSPTGGPLTYEQYF. The CDR3 coding sequence is TGTGCCAGCAGCCCGACGGGGGGGCCCCTCACCTACGAGCAGTACTTC. V is TRBV28 and J is TRBJ2-7; 8 bases are a match to TRBD2. Germline V gives CDR1 MDHEN, CDR2 SYDVKM. The CDR3 has 16 amino acids. J lost 2 bases, V lost 6 bases, and 12 bases had no gene match.

The CDR3 DNA reads as TGTGCCAGCAGCTTGGACCCGGGACTAGCGGGAGGGCCCCATGAGCAGTTCTTC. Translation gives CASSLDPGLAGGPHEQFF. This chain links TRBV5-6 with TRBJ2-1; 16 nucleotides match TRBD2. Trimming at V came to 0 bases and at J to 8 bases, leaving 8 bases not matched to a gene. CDR1 is SGHDT, CDR2 YYEEEE, per germline. This CDR3 comprises 18 residues. The full variable domain, its missing parts supplied by reference TRBV5-6 and TRBJ2-1, is DAGVTQSPTHLIKTRGQQVTLRCSPKSGHDTVSWYQQALGQGPQFIFQYYEEEERQRGNFPDRFSGHQFPNYSSELNVNALLLGDSALYLCASSLDPGLAGGPHEQFFGPGTRLTVL.

The V gene is TRBV5-1, the J gene TRBJ1-1, with D hard to call. The CDR3 extends over 11 amino acids. Germline-derived CDR1 and CDR2 are SGHRS and YFSETQ. Trimming left V 0 bases short and J 7 bases short, with 4 bases between. DNA for the CDR3: TGCGCCAGCAGCTTGGGGGGTGAAGCTTTCTTT. It is translated as CASSLGGEAFF. Variable domain in full (rest from reference TRBV5-1 and TRBJ1-1): KAGVTQTPRYLIKTRGQQVTLSCSPISGHRSVSWYQQTPGQGLQFLFEYFSETQRNKGNFPGRFSGRQFSNSRSEMNVSTLELGDSALYLCASSLGGEAFFGQGTRLTVV.

The V call is TRBV2, the J call TRBJ1-5; weak D call: TRBD1 (6 bases). This CDR3 has 13 amino acids. V lost 5 bases, J lost 5 bases, and 10 bases lay in between. Germline CDR1 SNHLY, CDR2 FYNNEI. Written as DNA, the CDR3 is TGTGCCAGCAGTAAGGACAGTTATCAGCCCCAGCATTTT. Its translation: CASSKDSYQPQHF.

This chain links TRBV6-6 with TRBJ2-5, with D perhaps given as TRBD1 or TRBD2 (5 bases each). Germline lookup yields CDR1 MNHNY and CDR2 SVGAGI (reference sequence). The CDR3 totals 15 residues. V was pared by 7 bases and J by 3 bases, with 18 bases between. The CDR3 loop is CASKVGGRVKETQYF. As DNA, the CDR3 is TGTGCCAGCAAAGTTGGGGGAAGGGTAAAAGAGACCCAGTACTTC.

CDR3 DNA: TGTGCCAGCTCACGGGGACTAGCGGGAGGGCCCGAGCAGTACTTC. This gives the protein CASSRGLAGGPEQYF. The chain employs TRBV18 and TRBJ2-7, with 16 bases identical to TRBD2. This CDR3 contains 15 residues. J was trimmed by 6 bases and V by 4 bases; bases with no gene match: 3. Germline CDR1 KGHSH, CDR2 LQKENI.

The chain has TRBV19 and TRBJ1-1, with D uncertain. The CDR3 contains 14 residues. Trimming cost V 3 bases and J 1 base, with 9 bases left between them. Germline V gene data show CDR1 as LNHDA and CDR2 as SQIVND (reference sequence). CDR3 coding DNA: TGTGCCAGTAGTATTGGGTGGGGGAACACTGAAGCTTTCTTT. Its translation is CASSIGWGNTEAFF. The full variable domain, completed using reference TRBV19 and TRBJ1-1, is DGGITQSPKYLFRKEGQNVTLSCEQNLNHDAMYWYRQDPGQGLRLIYYSQIVNDFQKGDIAEGYSVSREKKESFPLTVTSAQKNPTAFYLCASSIGWGNTEAFFGQGTRLTVV.

Comment on this clone: Other DNA sequences in the sample encode the same CDR3. The rearrangement links TRBV28 to TRBJ1-2, with D unclear. CDR1 and CDR2 (germline): MDHEN, SYDVKM. The CDR3 runs to 12 residues. The germline V and J ends were trimmed by 2 bases and 2 bases, with 3 bases remaining between them. CDR3 sequence reads: CASSLRNYGYTF. CDR3 coding DNA: TGTGCCAGCAGTTTACGCAACTATGGCTACACCTTC.